This section outlines one TCR beta chain sequence together with its context. The data stem from a study of blood T cell repertoires in COVID-19. On the study more broadly: Researchers got acute and convalescent COVID-19 samples from the United States, Italy and Spain. In each case, the material was cDNA or gDNA derived from T cells, B-cell-depleted T cells, or PBMCs.

The CDR3 is made up of 12 amino acids. The V and J ends lost 1 base and 7 bases respectively, with 5 bases between them. The authors' processing: From reference gene primer amplification, estimates of nucleated cell counts were derived. Sequenced by immunoSEQ multiplex PCR; TCRdb stores in-frame clones only, minus some. V and J calls and clone size are copied from that table; D and trimming were computed from the DNA. The sample holds fewer than 70,000 clones, roughly four fifths seen once. The genes are TRBV12-3 or TRBV12-4 and TRBJ1-3, with D uncertain. The sequence came from a human donor in a cohort sampled during active COVID-19. Sequenced input: peripheral blood. Here the CDR3 reads CASSLGANTIYF. The CDR3 region has the DNA TGTGCCAGCAGTTTAGGAGCTAACACCATATATTTT.